One T cell receptor beta chain is described in this entry. Antigen unknown. This entry comes from a study of cytomegalovirus exposure and HLA in healthy donors. Findings and limits, study-wide: The study carried out a later analysis of TCR beta sequences. It associated some 17,000 of them with specific HLA alleles at a false discovery rate of 0.05. Researchers counted some 150 TCR beta chains as cytomegalovirus-associated.

The PCR was carried out with 60 Vbeta primers and 13 Jbeta primers. TCRdb's copy holds only in-frame clones and misses some; the assay was immunoSEQ multiplex PCR. This sample has more than 110,000 clones, with roughly three quarters found just once. Source material: PBMCs. This sequence was found in a woman in her forties or fifties in good health and CMV-seronegative.

The CDR3 spells CASSRGGSNTEAFF. CDR3 bases: TGCGCCAGCAGCCGAGGGGGATCGAACACTGAAGCTTTCTTT. The gene calls are TRBV5-1 and TRBJ1-1; TRBD1 is a possible D gene (6 bases). The ends were cut back, 4 bases at V and 1 base at J, with 11 bases in the middle. Germline values: CDR1 SGHRS, CDR2 YFSETQ. The CDR3 length is 14 residues. The full variable domain, with the rest looked up from reference TRBV5-1 and TRBJ1-1, is KAGVTQTPRYLIKTRGQQVTLSCSPISGHRSVSWYQQTPGQGLQFLFEYFSETQRNKGNFPGRFSGRQFSNSRSEMNVSTLELGDSALYLCASSRGGSNTEAFFGQGTRLTVV.